Listed below are T cell receptor beta chains from one sample, sequenced in a study of blood T cells in healthy people across ages. TCRdb recomputed calls from the 5' RACE reads with MiXCR, one row per CDR3 protein. The repertoire includes about 730,000 distinct CDR3 sequences, roughly two fifths of them detected once, and 20% to 25% sits in the top ten. What was sequenced was blood. These receptors all come from an older woman in good health. CDR3s include the opening cysteine and the closing phenylalanine or tryptophan. A D gene is named only where the DNA matches it firmly. The size entry is marked missing in some rows and otherwise reads once, few, many or a size class.

D gene	clone size	J gene	V gene	CDR3 DNA	CDR3 protein
NA	NA	TRBJ2-5	TRBV20-1	TGCAGTGCTAGCCAGGTAGCGAACCCTCAAGAGACCCAGTACTTC	CSASQVANPQETQYF
NA	NA	TRBJ2-1	TRBV20-1	TGCAGTGCTACCAGAACCTCCAACCGCAATGAGCAGTTCTTC	CSATRTSNRNEQFF
NA	NA	TRBJ2-5	TRBV18	TGTGCCAGCCTCAGCGGAGAGACCCAGTACTTC	CASLSGETQYF
TRBD2	NA	TRBJ2-1	TRBV11-2	TGTGCCAGCAGCCCCCGCCCTAGCGGGAGGTTAAATGAGCAGTTCTTC	CASSPRPSGRLNEQFF
TRBD2	few	TRBJ2-3	TRBV7-8	TGTGCCACCCGCAACGCGGGGGGGCAATATACGCAGTATTTT	CATRNAGGQYTQYF
NA	few	TRBJ2-7	TRBV9	TGTGCCAGCAGCGAGAAAAGATTTCCCTACGAGCAGTACTTC	CASSEKRFPYEQYF
NA	NA	TRBJ1-5	TRBV20-1	TGCAGTGCTAGATCTTCCACTTACAATCAGCCCCAGCATTTT	CSARSSTYNQPQHF
TRBD2	few	TRBJ2-3	TRBV20-1	TGCAGTGCTAGAGATTCTAGCGGGAGTTCTGGTACGCAGTATTTT	CSARDSSGSSGTQYF
TRBD1	few	TRBJ2-7	TRBV20-1	TGCAGTGCTAGGGAATCGGACAGGGGGTTCTACGAGCAGTACTTC	CSARESDRGFYEQYF
TRBD2	many	TRBJ2-3	TRBV12-3/TRBV12-4	TGTGCCAGCAGACTAGCGGGAGGCCCAGATACGCAGTATTTT	CASRLAGGPDTQYF
TRBD1	NA	TRBJ1-2	TRBV6-2/TRBV6-3	TGTGCCAGCACTTACCTGACAGGGCGCGGCTATGGCTACACCTTC	CASTYLTGRGYGYTF
NA	NA	TRBJ2-7	TRBV7-9	TGTGCCAGCAGCTTAGGACAGTACTACGAGCAGTACTTC	CASSLGQYYEQYF
NA	NA	TRBJ1-6	TRBV5-5	TGTGCCAGCAGCCGCCAGGGTATCCATAATTCACCCCTCCACTTT	CASSRQGIHNSPLHF
TRBD1	many	TRBJ2-5	TRBV29-1	TGCAGCGTCGCTACAGGGGGCAAGGGAGAGACCCAGTACTTC	CSVATGGKGETQYF
NA	many	TRBJ2-1	TRBV3-1	TGTGCCAGCAGCCAAGGGAGGGAGCAGTTCTTC	CASSQGREQFF
NA	NA	TRBJ2-1	TRBV7-2	TGTGCCAGCAGCTGGACTTCCTACAATGAGCAGTTCTTC	CASSWTSYNEQFF
NA	NA	TRBJ1-2	TRBV3-1	TGTGCCAGCAGCCAAGATCCCTATGGCTACACCTTC	CASSQDPYGYTF